Included here is one TCR beta chain sequence, with context. Its antigen is undetermined. The sample is drawn from a study of CD8 T cells in Susac syndrome. CD8+ and CD4+ blood T cells underwent TCR beta sequencing. Trimming removed 5 bases from V and 5 bases from J, with 22 bases in between. The CDR3 is made up of 16 amino acids. Germline CDR1 reads PRHDT; CDR2 reads FYEKMQ (reference sequence). An amount of RNA that ranged from roughly 0.5 to 1 ug was reverse transcribed with random hexamers. TCRdb processed the immunoSEQ multiplex PCR reads anew with MiXCR; each CDR3 protein has one entry. The table has 25,000 to 30,000 distinct CDR3 sequences, approximately 94% seen once; the top ten hold 0.27%. Study-wide points: It was acknowledged by the study that relatively few individuals were included in its TCR sequencing and HLA analysis.

The clonotype originates from a human donor in good health. Sequenced material: CD8+ T cells from PBMCs. This chain uses TRBV13 with TRBJ2-7; a possible D gene is TRBD2 (8 bases). In DNA, the CDR3 is TGTGCCAGCAGCCCGCCGGGGGGGACAGAGGGAAACGAGCAGTACTTC. It specifies CASSPPGGTEGNEQYF.